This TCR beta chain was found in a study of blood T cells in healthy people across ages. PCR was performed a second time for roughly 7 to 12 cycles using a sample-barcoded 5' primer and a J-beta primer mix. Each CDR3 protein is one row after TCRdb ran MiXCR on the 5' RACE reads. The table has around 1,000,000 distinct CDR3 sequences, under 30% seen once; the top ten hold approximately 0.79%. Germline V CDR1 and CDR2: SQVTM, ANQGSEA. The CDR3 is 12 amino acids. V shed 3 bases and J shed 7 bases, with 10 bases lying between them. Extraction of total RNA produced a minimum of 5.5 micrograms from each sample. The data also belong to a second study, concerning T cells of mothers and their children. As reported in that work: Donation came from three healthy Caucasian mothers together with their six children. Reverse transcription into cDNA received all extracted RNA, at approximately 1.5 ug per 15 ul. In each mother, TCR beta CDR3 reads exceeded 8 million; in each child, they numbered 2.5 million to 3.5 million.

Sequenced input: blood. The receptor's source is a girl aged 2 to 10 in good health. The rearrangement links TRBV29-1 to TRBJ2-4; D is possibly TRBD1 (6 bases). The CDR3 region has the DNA TGCAGCGTTGACCAGGGGAGTAACATTCAGTACTTC. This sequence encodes CSVDQGSNIQYF.